These T cell receptor beta chains were read from a single sample in a study of OX40 agonist ivuxolimab in advanced cancers. Using immunoSEQ multiplex PCR, the repertoire was profiled, and TCRdb retains in-frame clones only, with some absent. Here the sample spans more than 85,000 clones, 91% being singletons. The sequencing used CD4+ or CD8+ T cells sorted from blood, collected in a trial of the OX40 agonist ivuxolimab. The receptors were sampled from an adult with an advanced solid tumor such as melanoma, head and neck, liver or kidney cancer. Each CDR3 is given without its conserved first and last residue. Each record gives: V gene, CDR3 protein.

TRBV30 AWSKGTNTGELF
TRBV30 AWKRGPVAQY
TRBV27 ASSSVSEQY
TRBV28 ASSSTATGGYT
TRBV2 ASSLGVPQNNEQF
TRBV5-1 ASSLDRGSTDTQY
TRBV23-1 ASSLRRDRDRGYYSNQPQH
TRBV11-3 ASSLDSSGLEAETQY
TRBV5-1 ASSPTGGENQPQH
TRBV29-1 SVGGRVETQY
TRBV11-1 ASSLGILAGGTNEQF
TRBV2 ASSDPGRAGYT
TRBV9 ASSAQTSSHEQF
TRBV30 AWGRELGLSSPLH
TRBV5-1 ASSWQGNTEAF
TRBV19 ASSTPGGSTDTQY
TRBV19 ASSIGSLFGETQY
TRBV6-6 ASIGTSVPSTDTQY
TRBV9 ASSVEREWGEQF
TRBV2 ASRVRTSGSYEQY
TRBV19 ASSISPAFSTGELF
TRBV30 AWSKGVQAGELF
TRBV5-4 ASSLAYDTEAF
TRBV27 ASSLRGGHDEQY
TRBV30 AWSVLGTTLAKNIQY
TRBV5-1 ASSDLNIQY
TRBV7-9 ASSPSQRGTDTQY
TRBV28 ASSYKANYGYT
TRBV2 ASRATGINYGYT
TRBV29-1 SVRLQGGEKLF
TRBV19 ASSMKTDTQY
TRBV7-2 ASSSATGGWGETQY
TRBV6-5 ASRQGAGQPQH
TRBV18 ASSPPAGGEDKNIQY
TRBV7-9 ASSFSGIGEAF
TRBV28 ASSPGQGEQPQH
TRBV28 ASSFFPARRAADTQY
TRBV9 ASSEITGFPDTQY
TRBV4-3 ASSKEQGAGEQY
TRBV7-8 ASSLAGLSYNEQF
TRBV5-6 ASSLDGGRTDTQY
TRBV30 AWSAQGAATDTQY
TRBV21-1 ASSKEIITDHYEQY
TRBV18 ASSYRDNEQF
TRBV5-1 ASSLVQGGTEAF
TRBV5-4 ASSSGGGGGTYEQY
TRBV28 ASSLGASYEQY
TRBV4-3 ASSQTSGSTDTQY
TRBV7-2 ASSLVHNQPQH
TRBV11-3 ASSRQGDTEAF
TRBV5-4 ASSLSSGSSYEQY
TRBV30 ACPEVGFNYGYT
TRBV5-1 ASSPRTDMNTEAF
TRBV14 ARGTGDYYEQY